This T cell receptor (beta chain) emerged from a study of blood T cell repertoires in COVID-19. At the level of the study: The United States, Italy and Spain provided the acute and convalescent COVID-19 samples. Sample material is recorded as cDNA or gDNA derived from T cells, B-cell-depleted T cells, or PBMCs.

The CDR3 runs to 15 residues. V gave up 3 bases and J gave up 1 base; unmatched junction bases: 4. CDR1 MNHEY and CDR2 SMNVEV come from the germline V gene (reference sequence). In the authors' methods: Reference gene primers were amplified, and this amplification served to estimate nucleated cell counts. Using immunoSEQ multiplex PCR, the repertoire was profiled, and TCRdb retains in-frame clones only, with some absent. That table gives V, J and clone size, and the DNA gave D and trimming. The profile shows 80,000 to 100,000 clones, 70% to 90% of them singletons. Recruited during active infection, patients (from Seattle) were subsequently followed longitudinally.

This sequence originates from a human donor with COVID-19, enrolled during active disease. The donor label of this sample is uncertain. Input material: peripheral blood. The rearrangement links TRBV27 to TRBJ2-5; TRBD2 matches 8 bases. CDR3 sequence reads: CASSLSAGGQETQYF. The DNA of the CDR3 is TGTGCCAGCAGTTTGTCGGCGGGGGGCCAAGAGACCCAGTACTTC.